This entry concerns a single T cell receptor beta chain. The entry originates in a study of shared clonotypes between healthy human individuals. As for the study in general: Researchers drew samples from two women and a few men aged 18 to 49. Each donor's CD8 memory used one plate, CD8 naive two, each CD4 subset three.

The CDR3 totals 18 residues. J was trimmed by 1 base and V by 4 bases; bases with no gene match: 9. The V gene's germline CDR1 is MDHEN and CDR2 SYDVKM. Clones were read by immunoSEQ multiplex PCR, and TCRdb kept only the in-frame ones, dropping some. In the table there are roughly 1 million clones, about 76% of which are singletons. The V gene is TRBV28, the J gene TRBJ2-7; 14 nucleotides match TRBD2. This TCR was sampled from a man aged 18 to 30 in good health. Sequenced input: memory CD4+ T cells sorted from blood. This sample's subset: CD45RA-negative fraction. CDR3 sequence (DNA): TGTGCCAGCAGTTCAGGGACTAGCGGGGGCCCGAAGTCCTACGAGCAGTACTTC. Its protein product is CASSSGTSGGPKSYEQYF.